A selection of T cell receptor beta chains follows, all from one sample in a study of cytomegalovirus exposure and HLA in healthy donors. TCRdb's copy holds only in-frame clones and misses some; the assay was immunoSEQ multiplex PCR. Of roughly 130,000 clones in the sample, 75% to 90% are singletons; the top ten hold roughly 3.5%. What was sequenced was PBMCs. Receptors originate from a male donor in good health and CMV-seronegative. Each CDR3 is given with its conserved first and last residue. The D gene is left open where the match is weak. Expanded clones are given a class, and other clones once, few, many or no size at all.

j_gene,d_gene,abundance,v_gene,CDR3aa,CDR3nt
TRBJ2-3,TRBD1,NA,TRBV5-1,CASSFGTGEGTQYF,TGCGCCAGCAGCTTCGGGACAGGTGAGGGTACGCAGTATTTT
TRBJ1-1,TRBD1,NA,TRBV10-3,CAISYTGGNTEAFF,TGTGCCATCAGTTATACAGGGGGGAACACTGAAGCTTTCTTT
TRBJ2-1,TRBD2,NA,TRBV11-1,CASSLAGGSYNEQFF,TGTGCCAGCAGCTTAGCGGGGGGGAGCTACAATGAGCAGTTCTTC
TRBJ1-2,NA,few,TRBV7-8,CASSTPENNYGYTF,TGTGCCAGCAGTACCCCAGAAAACAACTATGGCTACACCTTC
TRBJ2-4,TRBD2,few,TRBV7-9,CASSLGGTSGPIAKNIQYF,TGTGCCAGCAGCTTAGGGGGGACTAGCGGCCCAATAGCCAAAAACATTCAGTACTTC
TRBJ1-1,TRBD1,NA,TRBV7-6,CASSFRATGRSTEAFF,TGTGCCAGCAGCTTTAGAGCGACAGGGAGGTCCACTGAAGCTTTCTTT
TRBJ2-5,NA,NA,TRBV18,CASSPQGPRLETQYF,TGTGCCAGCTCACCACAGGGGCCCCGACTGGAGACCCAGTACTTC
TRBJ2-1,NA,NA,TRBV7-2,CASSSRDSPLLDNEQFF,TGTGCCAGCAGCTCTAGAGACAGCCCCTTGTTGGACAATGAGCAGTTCTTC
TRBJ1-2,NA,NA,TRBV30,CAWSVKSRVRGYTF,TGTGCCTGGAGTGTAAAGAGCAGGGTTCGCGGCTACACCTTC
TRBJ1-5,NA,NA,TRBV12-5,CASVAEYSNQPQHF,TGTGCTAGTGTCGCAGAATATAGCAATCAGCCCCAGCATTTT
TRBJ1-1,NA,NA,TRBV30,CARKDITEAFF,TGTGCCCGCAAGGACATTACTGAAGCTTTCTTT
TRBJ1-5,NA,NA,TRBV4-2,CASSQDVGGNYGEPQHF,TGTGCCAGCAGCCAAGACGTTGGGGGGAATTACGGGGAGCCCCAGCATTTT
TRBJ2-1,TRBD2,NA,TRBV9,CASSVATSGINEQFF,TGTGCCAGCAGCGTAGCGACTAGCGGGATTAATGAGCAGTTCTTC
TRBJ2-3,NA,NA,TRBV19,CASSTGVTDTQYF,TGTGCCAGTAGCACCGGGGTCACAGATACGCAGTATTTT
TRBJ1-1,TRBD1,NA,TRBV7-6,CASSLVAQGRLNTEAFF,TGTGCCAGCAGCTTAGTCGCACAGGGGCGACTGAACACTGAAGCTTTCTTT
TRBJ2-4,TRBD1,NA,TRBV6-5,CASSSSSTGGNSQYF,TGTGCCAGCAGTTCTTCTTCGACAGGGGGGAACAGTCAGTACTTC
TRBJ2-5,NA,once,TRBV28,CASSLGTISETQYF,TGTGCCAGCAGTCTAGGGACAATCAGTGAGACCCAGTACTTC
TRBJ1-5,NA,NA,TRBV7-8,CASRQRGNQPQHF,TGTGCCAGCAGACAAAGGGGGAATCAGCCCCAGCATTTT
TRBJ1-1,TRBD1,NA,TRBV7-9,CSSSLRQGRMNTEAFF,TGTTCCAGCAGCCTCAGACAGGGTCGCATGAACACTGAAGCTTTCTTT
TRBJ2-1,TRBD2,once,TRBV29-1,CSARTSDQQFF,TGCAGCGCACGGACTAGCGATCAGCAGTTCTTC
TRBJ2-7,TRBD1,NA,TRBV5-1,CASSLSGTGTYEQYF,TGCGCCAGCAGCTTGTCCGGGACAGGGACCTACGAGCAGTACTTC
TRBJ1-2,NA,NA,TRBV9,CASSVLNGYGYTF,TGTGCCAGCAGCGTACTGAACGGCTATGGCTACACCTTC
TRBJ1-1,NA,few,TRBV5-4,CASSSSTGNTEAFF,TGTGCCAGCAGCTCCTCTACAGGGAACACTGAAGCTTTCTTT
TRBJ2-7,TRBD2,NA,TRBV19,CASSELAGGPNEQYF,TGTGCCAGTAGTGAACTAGCGGGAGGGCCCAACGAGCAGTACTTC
TRBJ2-5,NA,NA,TRBV5-6,CASSLRGGALETQYF,TGTGCCAGCAGCTTGAGGGGGGGCGCGTTAGAGACCCAGTACTTC
TRBJ1-2,TRBD1,NA,TRBV7-8,CASSLGTVNYGYTF,TGTGCCAGCAGCCTGGGGACAGTGAACTATGGCTACACCTTC
TRBJ2-5,TRBD1,NA,TRBV7-6,CASSKGQNQETQYF,TGTGCCAGCAGCAAGGGACAGAATCAAGAGACCCAGTACTTC
TRBJ2-7,NA,NA,TRBV5-1,CASSLGTKDEQYF,TGCGCCAGCAGCTTGGGGACAAAGGACGAGCAGTACTTC
TRBJ1-1,NA,NA,TRBV5-6,CASSLARGRSTEAFF,TGTGCCAGCAGCTTGGCTAGGGGTCGAAGCACTGAAGCTTTCTTT
TRBJ2-1,NA,few,TRBV30,CAWSVSANEQFF,TGTGCCTGGAGTGTAAGCGCCAATGAGCAGTTCTTC
TRBJ2-5,TRBD2,NA,TRBV7-9,CASSSKRGAVETQYF,TGTGCCAGCAGCTCTAAGCGGGGGGCCGTGGAGACCCAGTACTTC
TRBJ2-3,TRBD1,few,TRBV6-4,CASSEGQGAADTQYF,TGTGCCAGCAGTGAAGGACAGGGAGCCGCAGATACGCAGTATTTT
TRBJ2-5,NA,NA,TRBV12-2,CASRFFRDRGHETQYF,TGTGCAAGTCGCTTTTTCCGGGACAGGGGGCACGAGACCCAGTACTTC
TRBJ1-3,NA,NA,TRBV2,CASSSRHVNSGNTIYF,TGTGCCAGCAGTTCCCGACACGTCAATTCTGGAAACACCATATATTTT
TRBJ2-6,TRBD1,NA,TRBV7-3,CASRRDTGGPNVLTF,TGTGCCAGCAGGCGAGATACAGGGGGCCCCAACGTCCTGACTTTC
TRBJ2-5,NA,NA,TRBV5-4,CASSSSQRVRETQYF,TGTGCCAGCAGCTCGAGTCAGCGGGTTAGAGAGACCCAGTACTTC
TRBJ1-4,NA,NA,TRBV6-5,CASSTWFSRGEKLFF,TGTGCCAGCAGTACCTGGTTCAGCAGGGGAGAAAAACTGTTTTTT
TRBJ1-2,TRBD1,NA,TRBV13,CASSGGQGFYGYTF,TGTGCCAGCAGCGGGGGACAGGGCTTTTATGGCTACACCTTC
TRBJ2-3,NA,NA,TRBV18,CASSQNGQMIDTQYF,TGTGCCAGCTCACAAAACGGACAGATGATTGATACGCAGTATTTT
TRBJ2-7,TRBD2,NA,TRBV7-2,CASSAGLARAEQYF,TGTGCCAGCAGCGCGGGACTAGCCAGGGCCGAGCAGTACTTC
TRBJ2-3,TRBD1,NA,TRBV2,CASSPGQRITDTQYF,TGTGCCAGCAGTCCGGGACAGCGAATCACAGATACGCAGTATTTT
TRBJ2-1,TRBD2,NA,TRBV5-1,CASSLQTSGIASSYNEQFF,TGCGCCAGCAGCTTGCAGACTAGCGGGATTGCAAGCTCCTACAATGAGCAGTTCTTC
TRBJ1-2,NA,NA,TRBV19,CASSIGTGYGYTF,TGTGCCAGTAGTATTGGTACCGGCTATGGCTACACCTTC
TRBJ2-1,NA,few,TRBV10-3,CAIRSGRSYNEQFF,TGTGCCATCAGGAGCGGACGCTCCTACAATGAGCAGTTCTTC
TRBJ2-7,TRBD2,NA,TRBV6-1,CASNLRGLAGEEQYF,TGTGCCAGCAACCTAAGGGGACTAGCGGGAGAAGAGCAGTACTTC
TRBJ2-7,TRBD1,once,TRBV10-1,CASSPRQGVHEQYF,TGCGCCAGCAGTCCTAGACAGGGGGTGCACGAGCAGTACTTC
TRBJ1-3,NA,NA,TRBV4-3,CASRPNTGTGNTIYF,TGCGCCAGCAGGCCTAACACAGGGACTGGAAACACCATATATTTT
TRBJ1-6,TRBD1,NA,TRBV30,CAWKGQGAYNSPLHF,TGTGCCTGGAAGGGACAGGGGGCATATAATTCACCCCTCCACTTT
TRBJ2-7,NA,few,TRBV11-2,CASSSTQRFYEQYF,TGTGCCAGCAGTTCAACGCAACGGTTCTACGAGCAGTACTTC
TRBJ2-1,TRBD2,NA,TRBV28,CASTIEGGGSISYNEQFF,TGTGCCAGCACAATCGAGGGCGGGGGGAGCATCTCCTACAATGAGCAGTTCTTC
TRBJ2-3,NA,NA,TRBV7-2,CASSPTQADTQYF,TGTGCCAGCAGCCCAACTCAGGCAGATACGCAGTATTTT
TRBJ2-4,NA,once,TRBV21-1,CASSKIGVINSKNIQYF,TGTGCCAGCAGCAAAATTGGAGTTATAAACTCCAAAAACATTCAGTACTTC
TRBJ2-4,TRBD1,NA,TRBV7-9,CASSRLTGFGIQYF,TGTGCCAGCAGCAGACTGACAGGGTTCGGCATTCAGTACTTC
TRBJ1-5,NA,NA,TRBV28,CASSVVAGRNQPQHF,TGTGCCAGCAGCGTGGTCGCAGGGCGCAATCAGCCCCAGCATTTT
TRBJ1-3,NA,NA,TRBV7-8,CASSSRGSGNTIYF,TGTGCCAGCAGCTCCCGGGGTTCTGGAAACACCATATATTTT
TRBJ2-1,TRBD2,NA,TRBV7-8,CASSLREGLNEQFF,TGTGCCAGCAGCTTACGGGAGGGCCTCAATGAGCAGTTCTTC
TRBJ2-6,TRBD2,NA,TRBV19,CASNPRASGRAAGANVLTF,TGTGCCAGTAACCCCAGAGCTAGCGGGAGGGCCGCTGGGGCCAACGTCCTGACTTTC